The TCR beta chain described here comes from a study of T cell repertoires in cytomegalovirus infection. Study-wide background: Signatures in public TCR beta sequences pointed to both CMV infection and matching HLA type. The study's findings and limits: HLA-C-restricted TCR beta clonotypes specific for CMV led the ex vivo response. Totalled public TCR beta family frequency picked out people who carried CMV plus the relevant HLA.

The V end was cut by 2 bases, the J end by 6 bases, with 8 bases between. The CDR3 has 12 residues. Germline loops: CDR1 DFQATT, CDR2 SNEGSKA (reference sequence). TCRdb itself ran the reads through MiXCR, one entry per CDR3 protein. This table has around 500,000 distinct CDR3 sequences, 40% to 50% appearing once. On this clonotype itself: Its antigen remains unidentified.

The receptor comes from a human donor in good health (CMV status not recorded). Some clones in this sample may be carry-over from other donors' samples. The source was cultured PBMCs, collected from culture after CMV antigen stimulation. This sequence joins TRBV20-1 and TRBJ2-4, with D tentatively TRBD1 (6 bases). The CDR3 region is CSARTDRNIQYF. In nucleotides, the CDR3 is TGCAGTGCTAGAACGGACAGAAACATTCAGTACTTC.